Listed below are T cell receptor beta chains from one sample, sequenced in a study of CD8 T cells in Susac syndrome. TCRdb reprocessed the immunoSEQ multiplex PCR reads via MiXCR and lists one record per CDR3 protein. In the table there are 180,000 or so distinct CDR3 sequences, around 94% of which are singletons. The sample was CD4+ T cells from PBMCs. All receptors derive from a human donor in good health. Both conserved end residues are part of each CDR3. D genes are given only for firm matches. Some rows mark clone size as missing; the rest say once, few, many or name a class of expanded clone.

V,size,D,J,DNA,CDR3
TRBV9,NA,TRBD1,TRBJ1-3,TGTGCCAGCAGCGTACAGGGGGCTAGCGGTGGAAACACCATATATTTT,CASSVQGASGGNTIYF
TRBV7-9,NA,NA,TRBJ1-2,TGTGCCAGCAGTCCTCTCACGGGACGGCTTACTAACTATGGCTACACCTTC,CASSPLTGRLTNYGYTF
TRBV20-1,once,NA,TRBJ1-2,TGCAGTGCTAGAGATCGTCCAGACTACTACACCTTC,CSARDRPDYYTF
TRBV29-1,NA,TRBD2,TRBJ2-1,TGCAGCGTTGGACTAGCGGGGATTCAGTTCTTC,CSVGLAGIQFF
TRBV3-1,NA,NA,TRBJ1-6,TGTGCCAGCAGCCAGGGGGGGATTAATTCACCCCTCCACTTT,CASSQGGINSPLHF
TRBV5-1,NA,NA,TRBJ2-3,TGCGCCAGCAGCGGAGGTCTCAGGGAAGATACGCAGTATTTT,CASSGGLREDTQYF
TRBV9,NA,NA,TRBJ2-7,TGTGCCAGCAGCGTCTCTCCCTTGAGCGAGCAGTACTTC,CASSVSPLSEQYF
TRBV28,NA,TRBD1,TRBJ1-1,TGTGCCAGCAGTTCGACAGGGGAGGCCACTGAAGCTTTCTTT,CASSSTGEATEAFF
TRBV15,NA,NA,TRBJ1-2,TGTGCCACCAGCAGAGATTCTCAGTCGACCAACTATGGCTACACCTTC,CATSRDSQSTNYGYTF
TRBV5-4,NA,TRBD2,TRBJ2-1,TGTGCCAGCGCGAGACTAGCGGGGGCGAACAATGAGCAGTTCTTC,CASARLAGANNEQFF
TRBV6-2/TRBV6-3,once,TRBD2,TRBJ2-1,TGTGCCAGCAGGGCTCTAGCGGGTTCTGTGTTCTTC,CASRALAGSVFF
TRBV29-1,NA,NA,TRBJ2-1,TGCAGCGTTGATGCGGGCACCTACAATGAGCAGTTCTTC,CSVDAGTYNEQFF
TRBV5-6,NA,NA,TRBJ2-6,TGTGCCAGCAGCCCAACAATGACTGGGGCCAACGTCCTGACTTTC,CASSPTMTGANVLTF
TRBV20-1,NA,NA,TRBJ1-5,TGCAGTGCCACGGCAGAGGTTGCAGGCGCTGAGCCCCAGCATTTT,CSATAEVAGAEPQHF
TRBV7-3,NA,TRBD2,TRBJ2-1,TGTGCCAGCAGCGTCAAGCGGGGGGGCAATAATGAGCAGTTCTTC,CASSVKRGGNNEQFF
TRBV21-1,NA,NA,TRBJ2-3,TGTGCCAGCAGCAAAGTCCCGGGACAGCTTCGAGCAGATACGCAGTATTTT,CASSKVPGQLRADTQYF
TRBV5-1,NA,NA,TRBJ2-7,TGCGCCAGCAGCTTGGGGACCGGCGAGCAGTACTTC,CASSLGTGEQYF